This T cell receptor beta chain was captured in a study of T cells in Graves' hyperthyroidism and ophthalmopathy. Study as a whole: The initial diagnosis was the point when peripheral blood was collected, ahead of any treatment. Study findings and constraints: Blood samples included most of the expanded thyroid clonotypes exceeding 0.001.

This clonotype has a count of ten or more. Its antigen is unknown. Amplified TCR beta CDR3 regions derived from RNA transcripts. Researchers ran a first-round RT-PCR on the TCR CDR3 using the HTBI primer set. TCRdb passed the multiplex PCR reads through MiXCR, listing each CDR3 protein once. This sample has approximately 590,000 distinct CDR3 sequences, with 15% to 18% found just once. The CDR3 loop spans 17 amino acids. The V end was cut by 5 bases, the J end by 0 bases, with 19 bases between. Germline CDR1 is SGHTA and CDR2 is FQGNSA. The source of this sequence is a woman in her twenties or thirties with Graves' hyperthyroidism. Material: blood. V usage is TRBV7-2 and J usage is TRBJ1-1, with D tentatively TRBD1 (5 bases). The CDR3 coding sequence is TGTGCCAGCAGCCCCAAAGGGGTCGTCCGATTGAACACTGAAGCTTTCTTT. Protein: CASSPKGVVRLNTEAFF.